Shown below are 5 T cell receptor beta chains from a single sample sequenced in a study of regulatory T cells in long-lasting Graves disease. Library construction for TCR beta used iRepertoire HTBI primers and Arm-PCR of CDR3 regions. MiXCR was run by TCRdb on the multiplex PCR reads, yielding one entry per CDR3 protein. The repertoire holds 310,000 or so distinct CDR3 sequences, roughly a fifth seen once, with about 61% in the top ten. Time point denoted: persistent/refractory GD, antithyroid drugs over 5 years with positive TRAb. Construction of the TCR library relied on RNA isolated from PBMCs. The material sequenced was peripheral blood mononuclear cells (PBMCs), taken when the disease was refractory, from a patient treated with antithyroid drugs. All receptors come from a female donor with Graves disease.

The count of this clonotype is one. This chain uses TRBV4-3 with TRBJ2-1; 7 nucleotides align to TRBD1. With 1 base clipped from V and 8 bases from J, the junction kept 8 bases outside the gene matches. Looked up from germline, CDR1 is LGHNA and CDR2 is YSLEER. The CDR3 has 15 residues. CDR3 coding DNA: TGCGCCAGCAGCCAAGTCTTACAGGGGTGGTATGAGCAGTTCTTC. It encodes CASSQVLQGWYEQFF.

The chain carries TRBV10-2 and TRBJ2-7, with D perhaps given as TRBD1 or TRBD2 (5 bases each). The V gene lost 5 bases and the J gene lost 5 bases, with 13 bases spanning the gap. The germline V gene encodes CDR1 WSHSY and CDR2 SAAADI. The CDR3 sequence is 13 residues long. CDR3 sequence (DNA): TGCGCCAGCAGTCCAGGGAGCGTGGACGAGCAGTACTTC. Its protein product is CASSPGSVDEQYF.

This chain uses TRBV5-8 with TRBJ1-3; a weak D match, TRBD1 (5 bases). With 4 bases removed from V and 1 base from J, the gap between germline ends came to 18 bases. The CDR3 is made up of 17 amino acids. Germline lookup yields CDR1 SGHTS and CDR2 YDEGEE. CDR3 loop: CASSLWTRGSSGNTIYF. CDR3 in DNA: TGTGCCAGCAGCCTTTGGACAAGAGGATCGTCTGGAAACACCATATATTTT.

This clonotype appeared a few times. The chain employs TRBV19 and TRBJ2-5; no definite D call. The germline CDR1 and CDR2 sequences are LNHDA and SQIVND (reference sequence). The CDR3 has 13 residues. Trimming removed 9 bases from V and 4 bases from J, with 15 bases in between. CDR3 bases: TGTGCCAGCCAGGAAATTGGGCGAGAGACCCAGTACTTC. Translating gives CASQEIGRETQYF.

Details on this clonotype: This may be a read error, as it is one base from a much larger clone. The chain joins TRBV10-3 to TRBJ2-5, with D perhaps given as TRBD1 or TRBD2 (5 bases each). CDR1 is ENHRY, CDR2 SYGVKD, per germline. V lost 11 bases to trimming and J lost 1 base, with 14 bases between them. The CDR3 runs 13 residues. This chain's CDR3 is CAVNSGTQETQYF. Here the CDR3 DNA reads TGTGCCGTCAACTCCGGGACCCAAGAGACCCAGTACTTC.